This paragraph reports one TCR beta chain. The data were obtained in a study of blood T cell repertoires in COVID-19. Study-level background: PBMCs, B-cell-depleted T cells, or T cells were the source of the cDNA or gDNA that made up the material.

One Seattle source followed patients from active infection through their disease course. Produced via immunoSEQ multiplex PCR; TCRdb's table is partial and in-frame only. The repertoire holds roughly 150,000 clones, approximately 91% seen once, with roughly 5% in the top ten. The germline gives CDR1 SEHNR, CDR2 FQNEAQ (reference sequence). The CDR3 sequence is 13 residues long. With 0 bases removed from V and 12 bases from J, the gap between germline ends came to 14 bases. This TCR was recovered from a man aged 18 to 35 with COVID-19, enrolled during active disease. Sequencing was performed on peripheral blood. The chain has TRBV7-9 and TRBJ1-2; D may be TRBD1 (6 bases). The CDR3 spells CASSLAGQGSDTF. For the CDR3, the DNA is TGTGCCAGCAGCTTAGCGGGGCAGGGGTCGGACACCTTC. Looking up the rest from reference TRBV7-9 and TRBJ1-2 gives the full variable domain: DTGVSQNPRHKITKRGQNVTFRCDPISEHNRLYWYRQTLGQGPEFLTYFQNEAQLEKSRLLSDRFSAERPKGSFSTLEIQRTEQGDSAMYLCASSLAGQGSDTFGSGTRLTVV.